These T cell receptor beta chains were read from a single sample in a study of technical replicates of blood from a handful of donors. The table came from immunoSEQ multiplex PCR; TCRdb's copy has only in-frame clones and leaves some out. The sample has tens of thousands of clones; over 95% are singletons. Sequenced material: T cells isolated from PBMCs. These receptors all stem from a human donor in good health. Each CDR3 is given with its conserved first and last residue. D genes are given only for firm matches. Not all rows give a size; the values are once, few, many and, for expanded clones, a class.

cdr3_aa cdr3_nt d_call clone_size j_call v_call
CASRRDRSSNEQFF TGTGCCAGCAGGCGGGACAGGTCCTCCAATGAGCAGTTCTTC TRBD1 NA TRBJ2-1 TRBV6-5
CASSALGLAVTDTQYF TGCGCCAGCAGCGCTTTAGGACTAGCGGTAACAGATACGCAGTATTTT TRBD2 NA TRBJ2-3 TRBV5-1
CASSPRISSYNEQFF TGTGCCAGCAGCCCGCGGATCAGCTCCTACAATGAGCAGTTCTTC NA NA TRBJ2-1 TRBV9
CASSRGGQVPTPQHF TGTGCCAGCAGTCGGGGAGGACAGGTACCTACGCCCCAGCATTTT TRBD1 NA TRBJ1-5 TRBV6-4
CASSEGTGGRLETQYF TGTGCCAGCAGTGAAGGGACAGGGGGCCGGTTAGAGACCCAGTACTTC TRBD1 NA TRBJ2-5 TRBV2
CASSAPPLNTEAFF TGTGCCAGCAGTGCGCCCCCACTGAACACTGAAGCTTTCTTT NA NA TRBJ1-1 TRBV28
CATSRFTGGAAGYTF TGTGCCACCAGCAGATTCACAGGGGGCGCGGCTGGCTACACCTTC TRBD1 NA TRBJ1-2 TRBV15
CASSPGQGTFTQYF TGTGCCAGCAGCCCGGGACAGGGAACGTTTACCCAGTACTTC TRBD1 NA TRBJ2-5 TRBV13
CASSDSTGGADTQYF TGTGCCAGCAGTGACTCGACAGGGGGCGCAGATACGCAGTATTTT TRBD1 NA TRBJ2-3 TRBV6-4
CASSLDPLSGYEQYF TGCGCCAGCAGCTTGGACCCGCTGTCGGGCTACGAGCAGTACTTC NA NA TRBJ2-7 TRBV5-1
CSGSGGDYSYEQYF TGCAGCGGTTCAGGCGGGGACTACTCCTACGAGCAGTACTTC TRBD2 NA TRBJ2-7 TRBV29-1
CAWSRGIEAFF TGTGCCTGGAGTAGAGGGATCGAAGCTTTCTTT NA NA TRBJ1-1 TRBV30
CASSLTPLNTEAFF TGTGCCAGCAGCTTAACACCGTTGAACACTGAAGCTTTCTTT NA NA TRBJ1-1 TRBV11-2
CASSQISFTGELFF TGTGCCAGCAGCCAGATATCTTTCACCGGGGAGCTGTTTTTT NA NA TRBJ2-2 TRBV11-1
CAISEEGNTGELFF TGTGCCATCAGTGAAGAGGGGAACACCGGGGAGCTGTTTTTT NA few TRBJ2-2 TRBV10-3
CASSLSDTEETQYF TGCGCCAGCAGCCTTTCGGACACGGAAGAGACCCAGTACTTC NA NA TRBJ2-5 TRBV4-1
CASSLNRGNEKLFF TGTGCCAGCAGTTTGAACAGGGGGAATGAAAAACTGTTTTTT TRBD1 NA TRBJ1-4 TRBV28
CASSPTSGFYNEQFF TGTGCCAGCAGCCCGACTAGCGGGTTCTACAATGAGCAGTTCTTC TRBD2 NA TRBJ2-1 TRBV7-2